This T cell receptor (beta chain) was obtained from a study of blood T cell repertoires in COVID-19. Study overall: Nucleic acid was either cDNA or gDNA, and it came from T cells, B-cell-depleted T cells, or PBMCs.

Germline V gives CDR1 LGHDT, CDR2 YNNKEL (reference sequence). Trimming removed 2 bases from V and 0 bases from J, with 15 bases in between. The CDR3 runs to 17 residues. This clone was counted once. Sequencing was performed with immunoSEQ multiplex PCR; in TCRdb, only in-frame clones are kept and a portion is missing. The table includes under 70,000 clones, approximately 90% detected once. Sequenced sample: PBMCs or T cells enriched from blood (not recorded which). This chain connects TRBV3-1 (or the pseudogene TRBV3-2) to TRBJ2-3, with D perhaps matching TRBD2 (6 bases). This receptor was obtained from a woman aged 40 to 49 who had recovered from COVID-19. The DNA of the CDR3 is TGTGCCAGCAGCCAATCACTACGGGGGTTCAGCACAGATACGCAGTATTTT. Amino acids: CASSQSLRGFSTDTQYF.